The clone carrying this T cell receptor beta chain was recorded once. Its antigen is still unknown. Some clones are missing from TCRdb's copy, which holds only in-frame ones; the method was immunoSEQ multiplex PCR. The sample holds 120,000 or so clones, approximately 90% seen once. Lung cancer patients with chemo-refractory metastatic non-small-cell disease were given focal radiation plus CTLA-4 blockade with ipilimumab. The data belong to a study of radiotherapy plus CTLA-4 blockade in lung cancer. Study background: The study recorded objective responses in roughly 20% of patients and disease control in 25% to 35%.

Study-wide findings and caveats: According to reports, early shifts in blood T cell clones, alongside interferon-beta, forecast response most accurately. Subsequent to radiotherapy plus ipilimumab, tumor-derived TCR clones underwent expansion in blood.

Sequencing was performed on peripheral blood, taken from a patient treated with radiotherapy plus ipilimumab. This clonotype was sampled from a human donor with non-small cell lung cancer that progressed on radiotherapy plus ipilimumab.

CDR3 nucleotide sequence: TGCGCCAGCAGCTTCGGGACAAAAGACGATGAGCAGTTCTTC. Encoded protein: CASSFGTKDDEQFF. V is TRBV5-1 and J is TRBJ2-1; tentative D call: TRBD1 (6 bases). V lost 2 bases and J lost 8, with 14 bases in between. The CDR3 has 14 residues. CDR1 and CDR2 from the germline V gene are SGHRS and YFSETQ.